The sequence of this TCR beta chain was determined in a study of tumor-infiltrating lymphocytes in localized non-small cell lung cancer. Study-wide results and limits: Compared with uninvolved lung, tumors showed higher T cell infiltration by TCRbeta sequencing. No T-cell fraction difference was seen between IM1 and IM2 tumors. Different pieces of the same tissue went to different assays, confounding technical variation with intratumor heterogeneity.

Produced via immunoSEQ multiplex PCR; TCRdb's table is partial and in-frame only. The data contain 15,000 to 20,000 clones, more than 70% of them seen just once; the ten biggest clones take up 10%. About this clone: What it recognizes is unknown.

Germline V gives CDR1 SGHRS, CDR2 YFSETQ. The CDR3 runs 13 residues. Trimming left V 6 bases short and J 0 bases short, with 10 bases between. The rearrangement joins TRBV5-1 to TRBJ2-7; D might be TRBD2 (5 bases). Sequenced sample: uninvolved lung tissue not adjacent to the tumor. The source is a human donor with non-small cell lung cancer. The CDR3 bases are TGCGCCAGCAATGACGGGATCTCCTACGAGCAGTACTTC. Protein product: CASNDGISYEQYF.